The next 18 T cell receptor beta chains were all read from a single sample in a study of shared clonotypes between healthy human individuals. Assay: immunoSEQ multiplex PCR; the TCRdb copy retains only in-frame clones and omits some. The table shows about 2,500,000 clones, with approximately 92% occurring only once. Material for sequencing was naive CD4+ T cells sorted from blood. Subset in this sample: CD45RA+ positively selected. These receptors originate from a man aged 18 to 29 in good health.

This chain connects TRBV10-3 to TRBJ2-5; TRBD2 agrees at 16 bases. Germline CDR1 reads ENHRY; CDR2 reads SYGVKD. This CDR3 contains 15 residues. With V trimmed by 7 bases and J by 5 bases, 4 bases remained unmatched. The CDR3 is CAIKTGLAGGETQYF. CDR3 DNA: TGTGCCATCAAAACGGGACTAGCGGGAGGGGAGACCCAGTACTTC.

This chain joins TRBV19 and TRBJ2-1; weak D call: TRBD2 (5 bases). Trimming left V 5 bases short and J 0 bases short, with 11 bases between. Germline values: CDR1 LNHDA, CDR2 SQIVND (reference sequence). This CDR3 is built from 15 residues. This CDR3 reads CASSAGDSSYNEQFF. The CDR3 bases are TGTGCCAGTAGTGCCGGGGATAGCTCCTACAATGAGCAGTTCTTC.

On this clone itself: The same CDR3 can be traced to other DNA sequences in this sample. V is TRBV2 and J is TRBJ1-5; D may be TRBD1 (5 bases). Germline CDR1 is SNHLY and CDR2 is FYNNEI. V lost 3 bases and J lost 4, with 13 bases in between. This CDR3 is 15 amino acids long. CDR3: CASSDGGLGNQPQHF. In DNA, the CDR3 is TGTGCCAGCAGTGACGGGGGGTTGGGGAATCAGCCCCAGCATTTT.

The J gene is TRBJ2-3, the V gene TRBV5-1; possibly TRBD1 for D (5 bases). This CDR3 has 14 amino acids. Germline V gene data show CDR1 as SGHRS and CDR2 as YFSETQ. V lost 4 bases and J 2 bases, leaving 11 bases between the germline ends. In nucleotides, the CDR3 is TGCGCCAGCAGCCCGGACACTGACACAGATACGCAGTATTTT. Translating it yields CASSPDTDTDTQYF. Complete variable domain (other parts from reference TRBV5-1 and TRBJ2-3): KAGVTQTPRYLIKTRGQQVTLSCSPISGHRSVSWYQQTPGQGLQFLFEYFSETQRNKGNFPGRFSGRQFSNSRSEMNVSTLELGDSALYLCASSPDTDTDTQYFGPGTRLTVL.

This chain uses TRBV5-1 with TRBJ2-7; 9 nucleotides line up with TRBD1. CDR3 length: 15 amino acids. Germline-derived CDR1 and CDR2 are SGHRS and YFSETQ. Trimming removed 4 bases from V and 5 bases from J; junction bases left unmatched: 10. The CDR3 bases are TGCGCCAGCAGCCAAGGGACAGGGTCAGTTCACGAGCAGTACTTC. Its protein product is CASSQGTGSVHEQYF.

This chain joins TRBV7-2 and TRBJ2-5; weak D call: TRBD2 (5 bases). CDR1 is SGHTA and CDR2 is FQGNSA in the germline V gene. V gave up 1 base and J gave up 4 bases, with 10 bases separating them. The CDR3 runs to 14 residues. The CDR3 loop reads CASSLVRVGETQYF. The CDR3 nucleotides are TGTGCCAGCAGCTTAGTGAGGGTTGGAGAGACCCAGTACTTC.

The chain employs TRBV11-2 and TRBJ1-2; 8 bases are shared with TRBD1. There are 16 residues in the CDR3. The V and J ends lost 6 bases and 0 bases, in that order; junction bases with no gene match: 9. The germline V gene has CDR1 SGHAT and CDR2 FQNNGV. This CDR3 reads CASSSIRQGPNYGYTF. For the CDR3, the DNA is TGTGCCAGCAGTTCTATTAGACAGGGGCCTAACTATGGCTACACCTTC.

The chain links TRBV7-2 to TRBJ2-1, with 7 bases matching TRBD2. The V gene's germline CDR1 is SGHTA and CDR2 FQGNSA. This CDR3 region has 15 residues. The ends lost 0 bases at V and 3 bases at J; junction bases unmatched: 2. DNA of the CDR3: TGTGCCAGCAGCTTAGCTAGCGGGTTCTACAATGAGCAGTTCTTC. Protein sequence: CASSLASGFYNEQFF.

This chain links TRBV7-9 with TRBJ2-2; D not certain. Trimming cost V 5 bases and J 5 bases, with 12 bases left between them. The germline CDR1 and CDR2 sequences are SEHNR and FQNEAQ (reference sequence). The CDR3 is 14 residues long. The chain's CDR3 is CASSPGLRTGELFF. DNA for the CDR3: TGTGCCAGCAGCCCGGGCCTACGGACCGGGGAGCTGTTTTTT.

The CDR3 protein is CASSQEWSHNEQFF. DNA of the CDR3: TGCGCCAGCAGCCAAGAGTGGAGCCACAATGAGCAGTTCTTC. The chain combines TRBV4-3 with TRBJ2-1; D is ambiguous. The CDR3 covers 14 residues. V was trimmed by 0 bases and J by 5 bases, leaving 8 bases between them. Looked up from germline, CDR1 is LGHNA and CDR2 is YSLEER.

The rearrangement joins TRBV7-3 to TRBJ2-6; a possible D gene is TRBD2 (5 bases). Per germline, CDR1 SGHTA and CDR2 FQGTGA. This CDR3 is built from 15 residues. The germline V and J ends were trimmed by 5 bases and 4 bases, with 12 bases remaining between them. CDR3 in amino acids: CASSNRGSGANVLTF. DNA of the CDR3: TGTGCCAGCAGCAACCGGGGATCCGGGGCCAACGTCCTGACTTTC.

CDR3: CASSMDRSSYNSPLHF. Written as DNA, the CDR3 is TGTGCCAGCAGTATGGACAGGAGCTCCTATAATTCACCCCTCCACTTT. The chain is built from TRBV6-6 and TRBJ1-6, with 7 bases matching TRBD1. Germline loops: CDR1 MNHNY, CDR2 SVGAGI (reference sequence). The CDR3 sequence is 16 residues long. J gave up 0 bases and V 5 bases, and 4 bases lay outside the gene matches.

This chain joins TRBV18 and TRBJ1-1, with D possibly being TRBD1 (5 bases). The CDR3 is 13 residues long. Trimming stripped 4 bases from V and 4 bases from J, with 10 bases between. CDR1 is KGHSH, CDR2 LQKENI, per germline. CDR3 nucleotide sequence: TGTGCCAGCTCACGCTACGGGGGCACTGAAGCTTTCTTT. The encoded protein is CASSRYGGTEAFF.

V usage is TRBV11-2 and J usage is TRBJ2-3; 8 nucleotides align to TRBD2. V lost 1 base to trimming and J lost 4 bases; unmatched junction nucleotides: 10. CDR1 and CDR2 from the germline V gene are SGHAT and FQNNGV. This CDR3 contains 17 residues. The CDR3 loop is CASSLVGSGIIPDTQYF. The CDR3 DNA sequence: TGTGCCAGCAGCTTAGTGGGTAGCGGGATTATTCCAGATACGCAGTATTTT.

This clone was picked up one time. V and J are TRBV7-9 and TRBJ2-7, with 8 bases that match TRBD1. Germline V gene sequence: CDR1 SEHNR, CDR2 FQNEAQ (reference sequence). Germline trimming cut 2 bases from V and 4 bases from J; bases unmatched to any gene: 4. This CDR3 is 14 amino acids long. CDR3 region: CASSLKGQDYEQYF. DNA for the CDR3: TGTGCCAGCAGCTTAAAGGGACAGGATTACGAGCAGTACTTC.

The V and J genes are TRBV19 and TRBJ1-1, with a tentative D call TRBD1 (5 bases). The CDR3 length is 12 residues. V dropped 5 bases and J dropped 5 bases, with 9 bases sitting between them. CDR1 is LNHDA, CDR2 SQIVND, per germline (reference sequence). The CDR3 region is CASSASGTEAFF. The CDR3 DNA is TGTGCCAGTAGTGCATCAGGGACTGAAGCTTTCTTT.

The chain carries TRBV27 and TRBJ2-6; D is ambiguous. The CDR3 covers 18 residues. Germline V gene data show CDR1 as MNHEY and CDR2 as SMNVEV (reference sequence). Trimming removed 3 bases at V and 8 bases at J, with 23 bases between. This CDR3 reads CASSFRATLAVPSNVLTF. CDR3 DNA sequence: TGTGCCAGCAGTTTTAGGGCTACGTTGGCCGTCCCCTCCAACGTCCTGACTTTC.

The rearrangement links TRBV11-1 to TRBJ1-1; D remains ambiguous. This CDR3 comprises 15 residues. The V and J ends lost 5 bases and 1 base respectively, with 14 bases between them. Germline assignment: CDR1 SGHAT and CDR2 FQDESV (reference sequence). DNA of the CDR3: TGTGCCAGCAGCCCACGGGTTGGTCCGAACACTGAAGCTTTCTTT. The encoded protein is CASSPRVGPNTEAFF.